The present TCR beta chain was sequenced within a study of cytomegalovirus exposure and HLA in healthy donors. Separate from the approximately 600-subject first cohort was the approximately 120-subject validation cohort, to which the donors belonged. V gave up 6 bases and J gave up 9 bases, with 17 bases separating them. The CDR3 extends over 13 amino acids. Germline lookup yields CDR1 MNHEY and CDR2 SMNVEV (reference sequence). On this clone itself: The antigen is unknown.

Only in-frame clones appear in the TCRdb table, and some are missing; sequencing was by immunoSEQ multiplex PCR. The repertoire consists of 120,000 to 150,000 clones, with about 89% occurring once and the leading ten covering about 3%. General study findings and limits: According to a later analysis, TCR clusters from the first cohort tended to co-occur in the 120 or so validation repertoires. Cytomegalovirus association was assigned to about 150 TCR beta chains.

The chain combines TRBV27 with TRBJ1-1, with D perhaps matching TRBD1 (5 bases). This sequence originates from a woman aged 18-29 years in good health and CMV-seropositive. The sample was PBMCs. The DNA for the CDR3 is TGTGCCAGCAGAGCAACCCCGGGGGGAAAAGCTTTCTTT. Translating gives CASRATPGGKAFF.